The 7 T cell receptor beta chains in this list originate from one sample, sequenced in a study of control samples from healthy donors and cancer patients. TCRdb's copy holds only in-frame clones and misses some; the assay was immunoSEQ multiplex PCR. The table has over 100,000 clones, around nine tenths seen once; the top ten hold roughly 15%. The specimen sequenced was blood. These receptors all stem from a woman in her fifties or sixties in good health.

The rearrangement joins TRBV11-2 to TRBJ1-2, with 7 bases fitting TRBD1. V lost 5 bases, J lost 6 bases, and 9 bases stayed unmatched. Germline V gene data show CDR1 as SGHAT and CDR2 as FQNNGV. This CDR3 contains 14 residues. CDR3 protein: CASSPTGVEDGYTF. CDR3 in DNA: TGTGCCAGCAGCCCCACAGGGGTTGAAGATGGCTACACCTTC.

V gene TRBV6-1 combines with J gene TRBJ2-7; 7 nucleotides agree with TRBD2. Germline loops: CDR1 MNHNS, CDR2 SASEGT. This CDR3 comprises 14 residues. The J segment lost 0 bases and the V segment lost 2 bases, leaving 1 base of the junction unmatched. The CDR3 is CASSEWGGSYEQYF. Here the CDR3 DNA reads TGTGCCAGCAGTGAATGGGGGGGCTCCTACGAGCAGTACTTC.

This clone was counted a single time. This chain joins TRBV6-2 or TRBV6-3 and TRBJ2-3, with D possibly being TRBD2 (5 bases). There are 14 residues in the CDR3. Trimming removed 4 bases at V and 5 bases at J, with 13 bases between. CDR1 and CDR2 (germline): MNHEY, SVGEGT. CDR3 amino acids: CASSSSGRGDTQYF. In nucleotides, the CDR3 is TGTGCCAGCAGTTCCTCGGGTCGGGGAGATACGCAGTATTTT.

CDR3 amino acids: CASSSDRRRFQETQYF. CDR3 bases: TGCGCCAGCAGTTCAGATCGGCGGCGATTCCAAGAGACCCAGTACTTC. This chain links TRBV10-1 with TRBJ2-5; D gene unclear. Germline values: CDR1 WNHNN, CDR2 SYGVQD (reference sequence). V was cut by 5 bases and J by 1 base, with 17 bases left in between. The CDR3 loop spans 16 amino acids.

V and J are TRBV25-1 and TRBJ2-7; no clear D gene. Deletions cut 1 base from V and 12 bases from J, with 19 bases between. Germline V gene lookup returns CDR1 MGHDK and CDR2 SYGVNS. The CDR3 has 14 residues. Written as DNA, the CDR3 is TGTGCCAGCAGTGAATCTGAGGAATTCCGTCGCCGGTACTTC. Translating gives CASSESEEFRRRYF.

J is TRBJ2-5 and V is TRBV2; the match to TRBD2 covers 10 bases. V shed 8 bases and J 4 bases; nucleotides not matched to a gene: 1. Germline V gives CDR1 SNHLY, CDR2 FYNNEI. This CDR3 comprises 12 residues. CDR3 DNA sequence: TGTGCCAGCCGGACTAGCGGAGAGACCCAGTACTTC. Its translation: CASRTSGETQYF. Full variable domain (outside the CDR3, taken from reference TRBV2 and TRBJ2-5): EPEVTQTPSHQVTQMGQEVILRCVPISNHLYFYWYRQILGQKVEFLVSFYNNEISEKSEIFDDQFSVERPDGSNFTLKIRSTKLEDSAMYFCASRTSGETQYFGPGTRLLVL.

The V and J genes are TRBV19 and TRBJ2-2; tentative D call: TRBD1 (5 bases). CDR3 length equals 13 residues. With 3 bases removed from V and 7 bases from J, the gap between germline ends came to 9 bases. CDR1 is LNHDA, CDR2 SQIVND, per germline (reference sequence). The CDR3 DNA follows: TGTGCCAGTAGTATTGGGGCCGGCGGGGAGCTGTTTTTT. Translated: CASSIGAGGELFF.